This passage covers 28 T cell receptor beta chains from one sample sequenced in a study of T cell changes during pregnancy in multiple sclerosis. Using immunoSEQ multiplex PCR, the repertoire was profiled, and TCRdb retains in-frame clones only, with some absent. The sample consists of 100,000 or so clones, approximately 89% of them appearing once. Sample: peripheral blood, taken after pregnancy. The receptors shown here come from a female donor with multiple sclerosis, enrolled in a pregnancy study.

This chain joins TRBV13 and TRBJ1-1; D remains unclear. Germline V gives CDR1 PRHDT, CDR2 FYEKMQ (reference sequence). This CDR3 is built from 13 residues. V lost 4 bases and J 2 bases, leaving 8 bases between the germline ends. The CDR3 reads CASSSLGNTEAFF. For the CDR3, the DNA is TGTGCCAGCAGCTCCCTGGGCAACACTGAAGCTTTCTTT.

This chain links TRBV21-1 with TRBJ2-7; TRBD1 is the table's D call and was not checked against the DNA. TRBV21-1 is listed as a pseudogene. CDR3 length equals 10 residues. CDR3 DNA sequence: TGTGCCAGCAATAAATGGGGCCCGGACTTC. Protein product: CASNKWGPDF.

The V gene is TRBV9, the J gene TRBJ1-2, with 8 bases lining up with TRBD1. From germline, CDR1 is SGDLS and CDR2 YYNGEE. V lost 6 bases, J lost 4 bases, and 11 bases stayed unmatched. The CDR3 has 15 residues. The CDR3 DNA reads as TGTGCCAGCACCCTAGTGCCAGGGGGCGCCTATGGCTACACCTTC. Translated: CASTLVPGGAYGYTF.

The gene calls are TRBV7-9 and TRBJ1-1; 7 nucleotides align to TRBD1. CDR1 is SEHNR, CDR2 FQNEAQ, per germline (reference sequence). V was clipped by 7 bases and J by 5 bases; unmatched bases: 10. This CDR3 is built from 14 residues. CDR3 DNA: TGTGCCAGCAACAGACAGGGCATCCTTACTGAAGCTTTCTTT. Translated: CASNRQGILTEAFF.

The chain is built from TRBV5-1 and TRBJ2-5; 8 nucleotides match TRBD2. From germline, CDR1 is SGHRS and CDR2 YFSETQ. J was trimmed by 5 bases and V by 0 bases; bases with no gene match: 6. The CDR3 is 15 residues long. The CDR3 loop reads CASSLAPGGVETQYF. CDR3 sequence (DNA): TGCGCCAGCAGCTTGGCCCCCGGGGGGGTGGAGACCCAGTACTTC.

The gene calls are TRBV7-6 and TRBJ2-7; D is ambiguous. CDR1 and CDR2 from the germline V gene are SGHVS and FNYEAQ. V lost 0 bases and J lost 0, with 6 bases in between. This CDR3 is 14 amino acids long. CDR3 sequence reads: CASSLAGSSYEQYF. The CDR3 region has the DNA TGTGCCAGCAGCTTAGCGGGCAGCTCCTACGAGCAGTACTTC.

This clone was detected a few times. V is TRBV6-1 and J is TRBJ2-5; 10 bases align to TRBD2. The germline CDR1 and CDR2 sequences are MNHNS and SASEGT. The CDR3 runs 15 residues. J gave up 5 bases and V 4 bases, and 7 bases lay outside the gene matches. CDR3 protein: CASSVLAGGGETQYF. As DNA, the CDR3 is TGTGCCAGCAGTGTGTTAGCGGGGGGAGGCGAGACCCAGTACTTC.

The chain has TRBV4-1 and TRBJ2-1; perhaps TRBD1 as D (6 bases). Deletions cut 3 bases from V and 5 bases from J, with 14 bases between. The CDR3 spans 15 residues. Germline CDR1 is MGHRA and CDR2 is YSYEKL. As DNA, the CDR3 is TGCGCCAGCAGCCATCACCGGGACACCAACAATGAGCAGTTCTTC. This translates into CASSHHRDTNNEQFF.

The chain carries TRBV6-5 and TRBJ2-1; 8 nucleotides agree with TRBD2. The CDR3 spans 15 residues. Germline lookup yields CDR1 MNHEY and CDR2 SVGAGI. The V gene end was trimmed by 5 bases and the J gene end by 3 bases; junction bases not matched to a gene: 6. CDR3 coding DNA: TGTGCCAGCAGTCCAGCCGCGGGGGGCTACAATGAGCAGTTCTTC. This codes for CASSPAAGGYNEQFF.

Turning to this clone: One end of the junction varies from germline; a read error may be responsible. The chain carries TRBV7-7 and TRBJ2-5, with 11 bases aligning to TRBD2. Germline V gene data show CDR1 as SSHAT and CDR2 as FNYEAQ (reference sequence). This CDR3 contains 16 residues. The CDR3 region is CASSQGTSGAQETQYF. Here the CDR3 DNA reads TGTGCTAGCAGCCAAGGGACTAGCGGAGCCCAAGAGACCCAGTACTTC.

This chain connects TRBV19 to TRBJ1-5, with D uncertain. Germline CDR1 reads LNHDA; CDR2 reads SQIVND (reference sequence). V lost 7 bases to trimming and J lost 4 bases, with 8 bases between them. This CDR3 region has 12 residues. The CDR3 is CASNLPNQPQHF. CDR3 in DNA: TGTGCCAGTAATCTCCCTAATCAGCCCCAGCATTTT. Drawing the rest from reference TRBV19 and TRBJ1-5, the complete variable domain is DGGITQSPKYLFRKEGQNVTLSCEQNLNHDAMYWYRQDPGQGLRLIYYSQIVNDFQKGDIAEGYSVSREKKESFPLTVTSAQKNPTAFYLCASNLPNQPQHFGDGTRLSIL.

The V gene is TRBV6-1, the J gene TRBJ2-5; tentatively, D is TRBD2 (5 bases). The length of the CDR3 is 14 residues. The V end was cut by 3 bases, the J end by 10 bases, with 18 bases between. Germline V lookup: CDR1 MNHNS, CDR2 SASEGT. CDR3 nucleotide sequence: TGTGCCAGCAGTGAGGCACTAGACGCCAGGCGCCAGTACTTC. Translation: CASSEALDARRQYF.

For the CDR3, the DNA is TGTGCCAGCAGTTACTACGCGCGGGATACGCAGTATTTT. Amino acid sequence: CASSYYARDTQYF. The chain couples TRBV6-6 to TRBJ2-3; no reliable D call. The CDR3 sequence is 13 residues long. Trimming took 1 base from V and 6 from J, leaving 8 bases between them. Germline loops: CDR1 MNHNY, CDR2 SVGAGI (reference sequence).

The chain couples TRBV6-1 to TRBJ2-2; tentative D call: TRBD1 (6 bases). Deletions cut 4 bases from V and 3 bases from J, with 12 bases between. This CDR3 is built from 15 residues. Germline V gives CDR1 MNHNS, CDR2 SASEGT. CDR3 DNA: TGTGCCAGCAGTGCATCACAGGGATACACCGGGGAGCTGTTTTTT. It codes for CASSASQGYTGELFF.

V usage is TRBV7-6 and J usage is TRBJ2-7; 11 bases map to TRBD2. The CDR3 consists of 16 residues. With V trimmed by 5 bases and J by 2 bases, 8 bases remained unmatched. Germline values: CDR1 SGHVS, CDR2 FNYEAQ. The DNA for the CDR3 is TGTGCCAGCAGCGAAAAGACTAGCGGGGTACCCTACGAGCAGTACTTC. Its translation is CASSEKTSGVPYEQYF.

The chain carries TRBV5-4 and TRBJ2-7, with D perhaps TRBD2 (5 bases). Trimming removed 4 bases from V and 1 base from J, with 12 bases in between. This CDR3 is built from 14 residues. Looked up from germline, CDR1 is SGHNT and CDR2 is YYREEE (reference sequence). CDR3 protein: CASSTSLVSYEQYF. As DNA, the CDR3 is TGTGCCAGCAGCACCTCACTAGTTTCCTACGAGCAGTACTTC.

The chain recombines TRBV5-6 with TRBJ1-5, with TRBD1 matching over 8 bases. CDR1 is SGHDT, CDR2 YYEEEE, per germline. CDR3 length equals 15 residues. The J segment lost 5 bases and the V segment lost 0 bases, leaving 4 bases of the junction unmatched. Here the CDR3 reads CASSLGGTGYQPQHF. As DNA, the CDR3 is TGTGCCAGCAGCTTGGGCGGGACAGGTTATCAGCCCCAGCATTTT.

Here the CDR3 DNA reads TGTGCCAGCAGCAGGGACATATCGCAAGAGACCCAGTACTTC. Translated, it gives CASSRDISQETQYF. The rearrangement uses TRBV7-2 and TRBJ2-5; possibly TRBD1 for D (6 bases). The CDR3 totals 14 residues. The germline CDR1 and CDR2 sequences are SGHTA and FQGNSA. With 5 bases removed from V and 2 bases from J, the gap between germline ends came to 12 bases. Full variable domain (remainder filled in from reference TRBV7-2 and TRBJ2-5): GAGVSQSPSNKVTEKGKDVELRCDPISGHTALYWYRQSLGQGLEFLIYFQGNSAPDKSGLPSDRFSAERTGGSVSTLTIQRTQQEDSAVYLCASSRDISQETQYFGPGTRLLVL.

The CDR3 coding sequence is TGCGCCAGCAGCCCTACTCAAGGGGACGAGCAGTACTTC. Its translation: CASSPTQGDEQYF. V gene TRBV5-1 combines with J gene TRBJ2-7; D perhaps matches TRBD1 (5 bases). The V and J ends lost 4 bases and 5 bases respectively, with 13 bases between them. In germline, CDR1 is SGHRS, CDR2 YFSETQ. The CDR3 loop spans 13 amino acids.

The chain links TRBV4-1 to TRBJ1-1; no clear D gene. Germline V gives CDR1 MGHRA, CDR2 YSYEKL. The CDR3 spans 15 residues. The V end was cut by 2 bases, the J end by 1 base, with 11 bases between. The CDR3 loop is CASSQPFGRNTEAFF. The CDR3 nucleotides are TGCGCCAGCAGCCAACCCTTTGGGAGGAACACTGAAGCTTTCTTT.

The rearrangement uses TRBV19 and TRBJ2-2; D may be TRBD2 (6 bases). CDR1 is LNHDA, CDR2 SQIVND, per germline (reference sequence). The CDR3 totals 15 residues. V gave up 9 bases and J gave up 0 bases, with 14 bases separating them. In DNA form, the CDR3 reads TGTGCCAGCACACTTGCGGGGACGAACACCGGGGAGCTGTTTTTT. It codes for CASTLAGTNTGELFF.

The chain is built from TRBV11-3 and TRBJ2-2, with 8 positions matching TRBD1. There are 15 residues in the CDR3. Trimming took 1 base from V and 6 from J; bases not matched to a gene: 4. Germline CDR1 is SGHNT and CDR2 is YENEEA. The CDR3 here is CASSLAATGAGELFF. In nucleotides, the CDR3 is TGTGCCAGCAGCTTAGCAGCGACAGGGGCCGGGGAGCTGTTTTTT.

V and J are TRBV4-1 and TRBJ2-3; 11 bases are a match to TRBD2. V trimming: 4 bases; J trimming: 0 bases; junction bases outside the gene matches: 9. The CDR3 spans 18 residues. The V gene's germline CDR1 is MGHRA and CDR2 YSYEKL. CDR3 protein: CASSPGRASGGSTDTQYF. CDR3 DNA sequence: TGCGCCAGCAGCCCTGGACGTGCTAGCGGGGGGAGCACAGATACGCAGTATTTT.

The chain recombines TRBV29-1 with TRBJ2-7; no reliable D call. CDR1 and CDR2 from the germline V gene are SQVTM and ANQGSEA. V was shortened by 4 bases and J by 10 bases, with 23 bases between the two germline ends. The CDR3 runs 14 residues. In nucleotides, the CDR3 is TGCAGCGTTGGACTCAGTGGAGTCCCCCCTCTCCAGTACTTC. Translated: CSVGLSGVPPLQYF.

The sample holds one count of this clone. Written as DNA, the CDR3 is TGTGCCAGCAGCTCAACAGGGGCAACTAATGAAAAACTGTTTTTT. Amino acids: CASSSTGATNEKLFF. The chain employs TRBV9 and TRBJ1-4; 7 nucleotides agree with TRBD1. With 4 bases clipped from V and 0 bases from J, the junction kept 3 bases outside the gene matches. Looked up from germline, CDR1 is SGDLS and CDR2 is YYNGEE. This CDR3 is 15 amino acids long.

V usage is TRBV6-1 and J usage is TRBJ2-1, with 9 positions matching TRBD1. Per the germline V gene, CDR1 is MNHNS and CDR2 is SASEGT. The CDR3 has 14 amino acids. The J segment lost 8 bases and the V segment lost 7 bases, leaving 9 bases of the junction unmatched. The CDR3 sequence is CASTHRDRVDEQFF. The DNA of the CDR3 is TGTGCCAGCACCCACCGGGACAGGGTTGATGAGCAGTTCTTC.

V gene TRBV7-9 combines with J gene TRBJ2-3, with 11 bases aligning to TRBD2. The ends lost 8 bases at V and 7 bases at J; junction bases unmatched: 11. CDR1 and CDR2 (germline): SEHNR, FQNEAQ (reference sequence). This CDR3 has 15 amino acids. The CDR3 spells CASSLNVAGGNTQYF. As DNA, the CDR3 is TGTGCCAGCTCCCTAAACGTAGCGGGGGGGAATACGCAGTATTTT.

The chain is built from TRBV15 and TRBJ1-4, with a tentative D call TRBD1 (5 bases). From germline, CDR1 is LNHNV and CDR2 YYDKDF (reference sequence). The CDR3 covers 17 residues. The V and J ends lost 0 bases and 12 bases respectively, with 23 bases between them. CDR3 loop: CATSRERGWGGPGELFF. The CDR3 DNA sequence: TGTGCCACCAGCAGAGAACGGGGGTGGGGTGGGCCGGGAGAACTGTTTTTT.